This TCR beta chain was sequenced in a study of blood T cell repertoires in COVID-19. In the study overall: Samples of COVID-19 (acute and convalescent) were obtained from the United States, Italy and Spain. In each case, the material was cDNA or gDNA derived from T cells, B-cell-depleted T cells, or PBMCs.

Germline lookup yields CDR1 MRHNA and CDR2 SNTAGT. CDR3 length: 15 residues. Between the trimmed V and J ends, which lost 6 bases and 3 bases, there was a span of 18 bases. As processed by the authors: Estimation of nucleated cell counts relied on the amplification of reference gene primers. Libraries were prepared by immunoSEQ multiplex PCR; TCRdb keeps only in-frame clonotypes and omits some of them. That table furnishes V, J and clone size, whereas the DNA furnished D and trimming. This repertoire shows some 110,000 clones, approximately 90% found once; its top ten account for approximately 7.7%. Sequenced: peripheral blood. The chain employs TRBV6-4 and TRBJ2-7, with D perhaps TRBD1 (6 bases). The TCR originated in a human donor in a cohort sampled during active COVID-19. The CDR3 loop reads CASSRGLGPYYEQYF. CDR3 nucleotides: TGTGCCAGCAGCAGGGGCCTGGGGCCTTACTACGAGCAGTACTTC.